This is a list of T cell receptor beta chains from one sample in a study of cytomegalovirus exposure and HLA in healthy donors. This table comes from immunoSEQ multiplex PCR, and its TCRdb copy is limited to in-frame clones, with some not included. The repertoire holds around 150,000 clones, less than 95% seen once, with approximately 3% in the top ten. Sequencing used PBMCs. The receptor set was obtained from a young woman in good health and CMV-seropositive. CDR3s include the opening cysteine and the closing phenylalanine or tryptophan. The order of the fields is clone size, CDR3 length, J gene, D gene, V gene, CDR3 DNA, CDR3 protein. The D gene is left open where the match is weak. A row's size may be missing; if present it is once, few, many or a size class.

size: -; length: 16; J: TRBJ2-7; D: -; V: TRBV21-1; DNA: TGTGCCAGCAGCAGCCCAGGTAGGGGCTACTCCTACGAGCAGTACTTC; CDR3: CASSSPGRGYSYEQYF
size: -; length: 15; J: TRBJ2-5; D: TRBD1; V: TRBV5-1; DNA: TGCGCCAGCAGCTTGCGACAGGGGTCCCAAGAGACCCAGTACTTC; CDR3: CASSLRQGSQETQYF
size: -; length: 14; J: TRBJ2-4; D: -; V: TRBV14; DNA: TGTGCCAGCAGCCAAGGACTAGCCAAAAACATTCAGTACTTC; CDR3: CASSQGLAKNIQYF
size: -; length: 16; J: TRBJ2-2; D: TRBD1; V: TRBV19; DNA: TGTGCCAGTAGTATCGCCACGGGACAGGGAACCGGGGAGCTGTTTTTT; CDR3: CASSIATGQGTGELFF
size: -; length: 13; J: TRBJ1-2; D: -; V: TRBV19; DNA: TGTGCCAGTAGTTCGGGAGTCCCCTATGGCTACACCTTC; CDR3: CASSSGVPYGYTF
size: -; length: 16; J: TRBJ2-7; D: TRBD1; V: TRBV5-1; DNA: TGCGCCAGCAGCTTGGCCCCGGGACAGTCTTCCTACGAGCAGTACTTC; CDR3: CASSLAPGQSSYEQYF
size: -; length: 17; J: TRBJ1-6; D: TRBD1; V: TRBV19; DNA: TGTGCCACAACCGGGACAGGGGATGGCTCCTATAATTCACCCCTCCACTTT; CDR3: CATTGTGDGSYNSPLHF
size: -; length: 16; J: TRBJ2-2; D: TRBD2; V: TRBV5-1; DNA: TGCGCCAGCAAAGGGGCAAGCGGGAGTAACACCGGGGAGCTGTTTTTT; CDR3: CASKGASGSNTGELFF
size: once; length: 15; J: TRBJ2-7; D: TRBD2; V: TRBV15; DNA: TGTGCCACCAGCCGGGGACTAGCGGACAACTACGAGCAGTACTTC; CDR3: CATSRGLADNYEQYF
size: -; length: 14; J: TRBJ1-4; D: TRBD1; V: TRBV6-6; DNA: TGTGCCACCAAGTCGACAGGGATTAATGAAAAACTGTTTTTT; CDR3: CATKSTGINEKLFF
size: -; length: 14; J: TRBJ2-5; D: -; V: TRBV18; DNA: TGTGCCAGCTCATTACGGACTGAAGGGGAGACCCAGTACTTC; CDR3: CASSLRTEGETQYF
size: -; length: 15; J: TRBJ1-5; D: -; V: TRBV28; DNA: TGTGCCAGCAGTTTCGCCAGGGTCAGCCATCAGCCCCAGCATTTT; CDR3: CASSFARVSHQPQHF
size: -; length: 16; J: TRBJ1-5; D: -; V: TRBV7-2; DNA: TGTGCCAGCAGCTTAGGTCAGTTGTATAGCAATCAGCCCCAGCATTTT; CDR3: CASSLGQLYSNQPQHF
size: -; length: 15; J: TRBJ2-2; D: TRBD2; V: TRBV28; DNA: TGTGCCAGCAGTCAACAACGGGGGGGCACCGGGGAGCTGTTTTTT; CDR3: CASSQQRGGTGELFF
size: -; length: 13; J: TRBJ1-5; D: TRBD1; V: TRBV27; DNA: TGTGCCAGCAGTTTAGCAGGGGACAGGCCCCAGCATTTT; CDR3: CASSLAGDRPQHF
size: -; length: 13; J: TRBJ2-2; D: -; V: TRBV28; DNA: TGTGCCAGCAGGGGCCCGAACACCGGGGAGCTGTTTTTT; CDR3: CASRGPNTGELFF
size: -; length: 13; J: TRBJ2-7; D: -; V: TRBV30; DNA: TGTGCCTGGAGTGTACTTTCTGTCTACGAGCAGTACTTC; CDR3: CAWSVLSVYEQYF
size: -; length: 14; J: TRBJ1-1; D: -; V: TRBV5-1; DNA: TGCGCCAGCAGCCAACACTCGGACACCTCTGAAGCTTTCTTT; CDR3: CASSQHSDTSEAFF